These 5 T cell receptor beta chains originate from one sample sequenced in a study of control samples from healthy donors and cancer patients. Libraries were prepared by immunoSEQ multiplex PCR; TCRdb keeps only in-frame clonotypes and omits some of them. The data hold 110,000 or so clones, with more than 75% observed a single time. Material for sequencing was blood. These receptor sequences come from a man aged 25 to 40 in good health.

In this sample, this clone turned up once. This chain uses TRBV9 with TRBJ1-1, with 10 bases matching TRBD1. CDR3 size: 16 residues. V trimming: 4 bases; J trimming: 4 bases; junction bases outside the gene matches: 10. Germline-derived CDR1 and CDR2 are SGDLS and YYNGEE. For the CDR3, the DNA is TGTGCCAGCAGCCTCCGACAGGGGGCGAGGAGCACTGAAGCTTTCTTT. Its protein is CASSLRQGARSTEAFF.

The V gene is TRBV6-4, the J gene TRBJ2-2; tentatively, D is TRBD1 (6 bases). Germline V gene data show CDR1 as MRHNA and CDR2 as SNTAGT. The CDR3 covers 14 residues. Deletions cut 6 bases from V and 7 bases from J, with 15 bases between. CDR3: CASSPTRGGGELFF. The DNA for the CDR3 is TGTGCCAGCAGCCCTACTCGAGGGGGCGGGGAGCTGTTTTTT.

The CDR3 sequence: CASSLVRKNTEAFF. CDR3 nucleotides: TGCGCCAGCAGCTTGGTCCGGAAGAACACTGAAGCTTTCTTT. The chain recombines TRBV5-1 with TRBJ1-1, with D unresolved. Per germline, CDR1 SGHRS and CDR2 YFSETQ. V was clipped by 0 bases and J by 1 base, with 7 bases between them. CDR3 length: 14 residues.

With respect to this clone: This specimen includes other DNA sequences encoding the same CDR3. CDR3 sequence reads: CASSPGRNTEAFF. As DNA, the CDR3 is TGTGCCAGCTCACCGGGACGGAACACTGAAGCTTTCTTT. This chain joins TRBV18 and TRBJ1-1, with D perhaps TRBD1 (5 bases). Germline V gene sequence: CDR1 KGHSH, CDR2 LQKENI. CDR3 length: 13 amino acids. V was cut by 3 bases and J by 1 base, with 6 bases left in between.

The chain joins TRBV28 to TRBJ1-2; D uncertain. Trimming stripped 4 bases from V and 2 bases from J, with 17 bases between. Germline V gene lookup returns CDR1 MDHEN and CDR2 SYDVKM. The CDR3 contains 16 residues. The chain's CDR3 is CASSSPGRRDNYGYTF. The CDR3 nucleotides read TGTGCCAGCAGTTCCCCTGGTCGCCGAGACAACTATGGCTACACCTTC.